The 9 T cell receptor beta chains reported below all come from one sample, sequenced in a study of shared clonotypes between healthy human individuals. The assay was immunoSEQ multiplex PCR, and TCRdb's table has in-frame clones only and misses some. The repertoire has under 2.5 million clones, less than 95% of them found once; the top ten carry 0.3% to 0.45%. Sequenced material: naive CD4+ T cells from PBMCs. Sample subset: CD45RA+ positively selected. The receptors shown here come from a man in his late teens or twenties in good health. Some clones in this sample may be carry-over from other donors' samples.

The chain employs TRBV11-2 and TRBJ1-1; the D is unclear. Germline V gives CDR1 SGHAT, CDR2 FQNNGV. The CDR3 sequence is 14 residues long. V lost 0 bases, J lost 5 bases, and 10 bases lay in between. The CDR3 reads CASSLDGYGTEAFF. Here the CDR3 DNA reads TGTGCCAGCAGCTTAGACGGATATGGTACTGAAGCTTTCTTT.

This clone was detected once. The gene calls are TRBV4-1 and TRBJ2-7; maybe TRBD1 (5 bases). The germline gives CDR1 MGHRA, CDR2 YSYEKL. Trimming took off 1 base at V and 9 bases at J, with 10 bases between the two ends. The CDR3 loop spans 12 amino acids. Here the CDR3 reads CASSQARDRQYF. Here the CDR3 DNA reads TGCGCCAGCAGCCAAGCTCGAGACAGGCAGTACTTC.

This rearrangement joins TRBV6-1 to TRBJ2-6, with D possibly TRBD2 on 6 matching bases. V was cut by 3 bases and J by 0 bases, with 15 bases left in between. CDR3 length: 18 amino acids. Germline V CDR1 and CDR2: MNHNS, SASEGT. CDR3 amino acids: CASSDAWGVSSGANVLTF. The CDR3 DNA reads TGTGCCAGCAGTGACGCTTGGGGGGTAAGCTCTGGGGCCAACGTCCTGACTTTC.

This chain connects TRBV6-4 to TRBJ1-1; D is undetermined. Germline lookup yields CDR1 MRHNA and CDR2 SNTAGT. V was trimmed by 0 bases and J by 5 bases, leaving 16 bases between them. CDR3 length: 16 residues. CDR3: CASSDSQGGLGTEAFF. CDR3 DNA: TGTGCCAGCAGTGACTCGCAAGGAGGGTTGGGTACTGAAGCTTTCTTT.

The V and J genes are TRBV18 and TRBJ2-3, with D tentatively TRBD2 (5 bases). There are 16 residues in the CDR3. Germline CDR1 and CDR2: KGHSH and LQKENI. Trimming shortened V by 2 bases and J by 2 bases, and 14 bases separated the two germline ends. The CDR3 loop reads CASSPSRTGVTDTQYF. The CDR3 DNA sequence: TGTGCCAGCTCACCAAGCCGGACTGGAGTCACAGATACGCAGTATTTT.

This clone was seen more than once but under ten times. The chain recombines TRBV20-1 with TRBJ2-4, with D unresolved. There are 11 residues in the CDR3. CDR1 is DFQATT and CDR2 is SNEGSKA in the germline V gene (reference sequence). Trimming shortened V by 2 bases and J by 5 bases, and 4 bases separated the two germline ends. The CDR3 region has the DNA TGCAGTGCTAGAAGGGAAAACATTCAGTACTTC. Translated: CSARRENIQYF.

This clone was observed a few times. This chain joins TRBV10-3 and TRBJ1-5; no reliable D call. The germline gives CDR1 ENHRY, CDR2 SYGVKD. This CDR3 is built from 9 residues. The germline V and J ends were trimmed by 10 bases and 10 bases, with 8 bases remaining between them. CDR3 DNA: TGTGCCAATGGGCGACCCCAGCATTTT. As protein: CANGRPQHF.

The chain joins TRBV7-2 to TRBJ1-2, with TRBD1 identical over 12 bases. CDR1 and CDR2 (germline): SGHTA, FQGNSA. The junction had 11 bases not matched to a gene; V was cut back by 5 bases and J by 7 bases. This CDR3 has 16 amino acids. The CDR3 loop reads CASSAQTGTGGGGYTF. The CDR3 DNA is TGTGCCAGCAGCGCCCAGACCGGGACAGGGGGCGGTGGCTACACCTTC.

The J gene is TRBJ1-1, the V gene TRBV5-1, with unresolved D. CDR1 and CDR2 from the germline V gene are SGHRS and YFSETQ. The CDR3 covers 13 residues. The V and J ends lost 4 bases and 4 bases respectively, with 11 bases between them. CDR3 protein: CASSPTGFTEAFF. CDR3 DNA: TGCGCCAGCAGCCCGACGGGGTTCACTGAAGCTTTCTTT.